What follows are 22 T cell receptor beta chains derived from one specimen sequenced in a study of T cell changes during pregnancy in multiple sclerosis. This table comes from immunoSEQ multiplex PCR, and its TCRdb copy is limited to in-frame clones, with some not included. The sample shows about 48,000 clones, over 85% of them seen only once. The sequencing used CD4+ T cells from peripheral blood mononuclear cells, collected in the first trimester of pregnancy. These receptors were obtained from a female donor with multiple sclerosis, enrolled in a pregnancy study.

V and J are TRBV7-2 and TRBJ1-4; 7 nucleotides match TRBD1. Germline V lookup: CDR1 SGHTA, CDR2 FQGNSA. This CDR3 is 18 amino acids long. The V and J ends lost 2 bases and 4 bases, in that order; junction bases with no gene match: 13. CDR3 in DNA: TGTGCCAGCAGCTTAAACGGCAGGGGGGAGGTCGGTAATGAAAAACTGTTTTTT. This encodes CASSLNGRGEVGNEKLFF.

The sample holds one count of this clone. V is TRBV10-2 and J is TRBJ2-2; D is possibly TRBD1 (6 bases). Trimming took off 7 bases at V and 0 bases at J, with 12 bases between the two ends. The CDR3 length is 15 residues. Germline loops: CDR1 WSHSY, CDR2 SAAADI. CDR3 coding DNA: TGCGCCAGCAACAGACAGGCTACGAACACCGGGGAGCTGTTTTTT. This codes for CASNRQATNTGELFF.

The chain links TRBV5-4 to TRBJ1-2; TRBD1 is a possible D gene (5 bases). V lost 5 bases, J lost 3 bases, and 14 bases lay in between. The CDR3 spans 14 residues. Per germline, CDR1 SGHNT and CDR2 YYREEE (reference sequence). The CDR3 coding sequence is TGTGCCAGCAGTGTAAGGGGTTCAGACTATGGCTACACCTTC. It translates to CASSVRGSDYGYTF.

In its sample, this clone was seen once. J is TRBJ2-1 and V is TRBV7-9, with no clear D. The ends were cut back, 5 bases at V and 7 bases at J, with 12 bases in the middle. The germline V gene encodes CDR1 SEHNR and CDR2 FQNEAQ (reference sequence). This CDR3 has 13 amino acids. The CDR3 protein is CASSRDTRNEQFF. CDR3 DNA: TGTGCCAGCAGCCGAGATACGCGGAATGAGCAGTTCTTC.

The chain recombines TRBV18 with TRBJ2-1, with D maybe TRBD2 (5 bases). Looked up from germline, CDR1 is KGHSH and CDR2 is LQKENI. The ends were cut back, 3 bases at V and 7 bases at J, with 10 bases in the middle. This CDR3 has 13 residues. The CDR3 sequence is CASSPTEDNEQFF. The CDR3 DNA reads TGTGCCAGCTCACCGACGGAGGATAATGAGCAGTTCTTC. Full variable domain (remainder filled in from reference TRBV18 and TRBJ2-1): NAGVMQNPRHLVRRRGQEARLRCSPMKGHSHVYWYRQLPEEGLKFMVYLQKENIIDESGMPKERFSAEFPKEGPSILRIQQVVRGDSAAYFCASSPTEDNEQFFGPGTRLTVL.

This clone has a single count. The rearrangement links TRBV5-1 to TRBJ2-7; 9 nucleotides align to TRBD1. The CDR3 consists of 17 residues. Trimming removed 1 base from V and 4 bases from J; junction bases left unmatched: 12. Looked up from germline, CDR1 is SGHRS and CDR2 is YFSETQ. CDR3: CASSLWSGTGRAYEQYF. CDR3 bases: TGCGCCAGCAGCTTGTGGTCGGGGACAGGGAGAGCTTACGAGCAGTACTTC.

This chain links TRBV30 with TRBJ1-5, with TRBD1 matching 7 bases. Losses at the gene ends were 3 bases for V and 6 bases for J; bases not matched to a gene: 8. The germline V gene encodes CDR1 GTSNPN and CDR2 SVGIG (reference sequence). The CDR3 has 14 residues. The CDR3 sequence: CAWSDTGVGQPQHF. Here the CDR3 DNA reads TGTGCCTGGAGCGATACAGGGGTTGGTCAGCCCCAGCATTTT. The variable domain in full, completed from reference TRBV30 and TRBJ1-5, reads SQTIHQWPATLVQPVGSPLSLECTVEGTSNPNLYWYRQAAGRGLQLLFYSVGIGQISSEVPQNLSASRPQDRQFILSSKKLLLSDSGFYLCAWSDTGVGQPQHFGDGTRLSIL.

V gene TRBV6-1 combines with J gene TRBJ2-5; D uncertain. The CDR3 is 12 residues long. Trimming stripped 7 bases from V and 4 bases from J, with 10 bases between. Germline CDR1 MNHNS, CDR2 SASEGT. CDR3 DNA sequence: TGTGCCAGCATGGGCTACGCAGAGACCCAGTACTTC. Encoded protein: CASMGYAETQYF.

This clone was detected only once. The CDR3 loop reads CASTPGQGPTNEKLFF. Written as DNA, the CDR3 is TGTGCCAGCACCCCGGGACAGGGTCCAACTAATGAAAAACTGTTTTTT. The chain recombines TRBV27 with TRBJ1-4; 9 bases agree with TRBD1. The CDR3 covers 16 residues. The germline V gene has CDR1 MNHEY and CDR2 SMNVEV (reference sequence). The ends lost 7 bases at V and 0 bases at J; junction bases unmatched: 6.

V usage is TRBV4-2 and J usage is TRBJ1-3; 10 bases are shared with TRBD1. This CDR3 contains 21 residues. V lost 4 bases to trimming and J lost 2 bases; unmatched junction nucleotides: 20. In germline, CDR1 is LGHNA, CDR2 YNFKEQ. CDR3 bases: TGTGCCAGCAGCCCCCGGGGGGGACAGGGGAGTGGGAGGAGTGCTGGAAACACCATATATTTT. This sequence encodes CASSPRGGQGSGRSAGNTIYF.

The chain carries TRBV5-8 and TRBJ2-7; 9 nucleotides align to TRBD1. The CDR3 extends over 14 amino acids. J was trimmed by 3 bases and V by 3 bases; bases with no gene match: 4. Germline V gene data show CDR1 as SGHTS and CDR2 as YDEGEE. The CDR3 DNA is TGTGCCAGCAGCTGGACAGGGGACTACTACGAGCAGTACTTC. Translated: CASSWTGDYYEQYF. Looking up the rest from reference TRBV5-8 and TRBJ2-7 gives the full variable domain: EAGVTQSPTHLIKTRGQQATLRCSPISGHTSVYWYQQALGLGLQFLLWYDEGEERNRGNFPPRFSGRQFPNYSSELNVNALELEDSALYLCASSWTGDYYEQYFGPGTRLTVT.

This chain joins TRBV6-1 and TRBJ2-3; 11 bases fit TRBD2. Per germline, CDR1 MNHNS and CDR2 SASEGT. V lost 5 bases to trimming and J lost 1 base; unmatched junction nucleotides: 2. The CDR3 has 15 amino acids. The DNA for the CDR3 is TGTGCCAGCAGTTCACTAGCGGGGGGCACAGATACGCAGTATTTT. Translated: CASSSLAGGTDTQYF.

The chain uses TRBV10-1 and TRBJ1-1, with D perhaps TRBD1 (5 bases). The CDR3 is 14 residues long. CDR1 and CDR2 from the germline V gene are WNHNN and SYGVQD (reference sequence). V dropped 3 bases and J dropped 2 bases, with 10 bases sitting between them. The CDR3 nucleotides are TGCGCCAGCAGTGATGCAGGGCCAAACACTGAAGCTTTCTTT. Its protein product is CASSDAGPNTEAFF.

This clone was recorded once. The chain couples TRBV18 to TRBJ2-7; the D gene is possibly TRBD2 (5 bases). The CDR3 runs to 12 residues. Germline V gene data show CDR1 as KGHSH and CDR2 as LQKENI. The V end was cut by 6 bases, the J end by 6 bases, with 12 bases between. CDR3: CASSLLEGEQYF. In nucleotides, the CDR3 is TGTGCCAGCTCCCTACTAGAAGGCGAGCAGTACTTC.

The gene calls are TRBV6-1 and TRBJ1-5, with D perhaps matching TRBD1 (6 bases). CDR1 and CDR2 from the germline V gene are MNHNS and SASEGT. This CDR3 spans 13 amino acids. V was trimmed by 9 bases and J by 3 bases, leaving 12 bases between them. The CDR3 loop is CASRTGNNQPQHF. The CDR3 DNA follows: TGTGCCAGTAGAACAGGGAACAATCAGCCCCAGCATTTT.

This chain joins TRBV9 and TRBJ1-1; tentative D call: TRBD1 (6 bases). CDR1 and CDR2 (germline): SGDLS, YYNGEE. This CDR3 is built from 16 residues. The V gene lost 0 bases and the J gene lost 0 bases, with 12 bases spanning the gap. The CDR3 here is CASSVGTAFMNTEAFF. CDR3 DNA sequence: TGTGCCAGCAGCGTAGGGACAGCCTTCATGAACACTGAAGCTTTCTTT.

This clone was counted once. The V gene is TRBV5-5, the J gene TRBJ2-1; tentatively, D is TRBD2 (5 bases). Germline-derived CDR1 and CDR2 are SGHKS and YYEKEE (reference sequence). The V end was cut by 0 bases, the J end by 9 bases, with 13 bases between. CDR3 length: 14 residues. The CDR3 sequence is CASSLAAAAGEQFF. The DNA for the CDR3 is TGTGCCAGCAGCTTGGCAGCGGCAGCTGGTGAGCAGTTCTTC.

Only a few counts were recorded for this clone. The J gene is TRBJ1-5, the V gene TRBV2; 7 positions agree with TRBD1. This CDR3 has 12 amino acids. CDR1 SNHLY and CDR2 FYNNEI come from the germline V gene. Trimming removed 8 bases from V and 7 bases from J; junction bases left unmatched: 5. The CDR3 DNA reads TGTGCCAGCGCAGGGGGGAGGCAGCCCCAGCATTTT. Translating gives CASAGGRQPQHF.

The rearrangement uses TRBV4-1 and TRBJ1-5, with 7 bases fitting TRBD1. V shed 1 base, J shed 6 bases, and the junction held 3 bases outside the gene matches. The CDR3 covers 14 residues. CDR1 is MGHRA, CDR2 YSYEKL, per germline. The CDR3 DNA reads as TGCGCCAGCAGCCAAGGAAGGGGGCGTCAGCCCCAGCATTTT. Translated, it gives CASSQGRGRQPQHF.

V gene TRBV10-3 combines with J gene TRBJ1-1, with unresolved D. Germline CDR1 ENHRY, CDR2 SYGVKD. V was clipped by 10 bases and J by 5 bases, with 23 bases between them. The CDR3 sequence is 15 residues long. In nucleotides, the CDR3 is TGTGCCACCAATCTCGGGGTTCTCGGGAGGACTGAAGCTTTCTTT. It codes for CATNLGVLGRTEAFF.

The V gene is TRBV6-5, the J gene TRBJ2-7; a weak D match, TRBD1 (5 bases). The CDR3 sequence is 15 residues long. Trimming cost V 2 bases and J 6 bases, with 17 bases left between them. The V gene's germline CDR1 is MNHEY and CDR2 SVGAGI. The DNA for the CDR3 is TGTGCCAGCAGTTACAGTCCAGGGATATCGCGCGAGCAGTACTTC. As protein: CASSYSPGISREQYF.

The chain uses TRBV21-1 and TRBJ1-1; the table's D call, TRBD1, has no DNA check behind it. TRBV21-1 is shown as a pseudogene. The CDR3 extends over 14 amino acids. Here the CDR3 reads CASITTAPNTEAFF. CDR3 nucleotides: TGTGCCAGCATCACGACAGCGCCGAACACTGAAGCTTTCTTT.